Below are 30 T cell receptor beta chains sequenced from a single sample in a study of a mutant IDH1 vaccine in newly diagnosed glioma. The repertoire was sequenced with immunoSEQ multiplex PCR; TCRdb's copy has only in-frame clones and lacks some. The profile covers some 90,000 clones, with almost 85% appearing a single time and 4.5% to 5.5% taken by the ten largest. Time point described: baseline, week 1 (first vaccination visit). The treatment: pre-vaccination baseline after standard-of-care therapy. Sequencing was performed on PBMCs, taken from a glioma patient treated with radiotherapy, temozolomide or both. These receptors all come from a man in his forties or fifties with glioma. Some clones in this sample may be carry-over from other donors' samples.

A single count supports this clone. The V and J genes are TRBV5-6 and TRBJ1-2; a possible D gene is TRBD1 (5 bases). Germline V gene data show CDR1 as SGHDT and CDR2 as YYEEEE. With 4 bases removed from V and 4 bases from J, the gap between germline ends came to 11 bases. The CDR3 contains 13 residues. The CDR3: CASSRRGVYGYTF. The CDR3 DNA reads TGTGCCAGCAGCCGACGGGGGGTCTATGGCTACACCTTC.

The chain recombines TRBV6-1 with TRBJ1-1, with 7 bases matching TRBD1. The CDR3 covers 15 residues. The germline gives CDR1 MNHNS, CDR2 SASEGT. V lost 0 bases and J lost 2; bases outside the gene matches: 3. The CDR3: CASSEATGRNTEAFF. For the CDR3, the DNA is TGTGCCAGCAGTGAAGCGACAGGGCGAAACACTGAAGCTTTCTTT.

V usage is TRBV6-6 and J usage is TRBJ2-5, with 8 bases matching TRBD2. The V and J ends lost 6 bases and 7 bases, in that order; junction bases with no gene match: 13. CDR1 and CDR2 (germline): MNHNY, SVGAGI (reference sequence). This CDR3 contains 15 residues. The chain's CDR3 is CASSDHRSGATTQYF. CDR3 nucleotides: TGTGCCAGCAGCGACCATCGTAGCGGGGCTACGACCCAGTACTTC.

The V and J genes are TRBV18 and TRBJ2-3; D is undetermined. The germline CDR1 and CDR2 sequences are KGHSH and LQKENI. Trimming took 2 bases from V and 5 from J, leaving 11 bases between them. This CDR3 is built from 14 residues. CDR3 loop: CASSPSSRKDTQYF. The CDR3 nucleotides read TGTGCCAGCTCACCAAGCTCAAGGAAAGATACGCAGTATTTT.

The rearrangement uses TRBV30 and TRBJ2-5; TRBD1 might be the D (6 bases). The length of the CDR3 is 14 residues. Germline V lookup: CDR1 GTSNPN, CDR2 SVGIG (reference sequence). V was clipped by 2 bases and J by 4 bases, with 14 bases between them. CDR3 coding DNA: TGTGCCTGGAGTACCACAGGGTTGCGAGAGACCCAGTACTTC. This sequence encodes CAWSTTGLRETQYF.

The CDR3 DNA reads TGCGCCAGCAGTCCGGGACATGGGAGCTCCTACGAGCAGTACTTC. Its translation is CASSPGHGSSYEQYF. The chain has TRBV5-1 and TRBJ2-7, with a possible D match to TRBD1 (6 bases). CDR1 and CDR2 from the germline V gene are SGHRS and YFSETQ. The CDR3 runs 15 residues. V shed 5 bases and J shed 0 bases, with 15 bases lying between them. The entire variable domain, with the rest obtained from reference TRBV5-1 and TRBJ2-7, is as follows: KAGVTQTPRYLIKTRGQQVTLSCSPISGHRSVSWYQQTPGQGLQFLFEYFSETQRNKGNFPGRFSGRQFSNSRSEMNVSTLELGDSALYLCASSPGHGSSYEQYFGPGTRLTVT.

This clone was seen a single time. V gene TRBV7-9 combines with J gene TRBJ2-7, with D possibly being TRBD2 (5 bases). This CDR3 is built from 12 residues. The germline CDR1 and CDR2 sequences are SEHNR and FQNEAQ (reference sequence). Trimming took 5 bases from V and 1 from J, leaving 6 bases between them. This CDR3 is CASSTGSYEQYF. The CDR3 nucleotides read TGTGCCAGCAGCACGGGGTCCTACGAGCAGTACTTC.

The gene calls are TRBV2 and TRBJ1-1; 7 positions agree with TRBD1. V shed 6 bases and J 5 bases; nucleotides not matched to a gene: 6. Germline lookup yields CDR1 SNHLY and CDR2 FYNNEI. CDR3 length: 13 residues. CDR3 DNA: TGTGCCAGCAGAGGCAGGGGGAGGACTGAAGCTTTCTTT. The encoded protein is CASRGRGRTEAFF.

The gene calls are TRBV5-8 and TRBJ1-6; 7 nucleotides agree with TRBD1. CDR1 is SGHTS and CDR2 is YDEGEE in the germline V gene. CDR3 size: 15 residues. V shed 4 bases, J shed 6 bases, and the junction held 7 bases outside the gene matches. CDR3 sequence: CASSPDRAGNSPLHF. As DNA, the CDR3 is TGTGCCAGCAGCCCCGACAGGGCGGGTAATTCACCCCTCCACTTT.

The rearrangement links TRBV19 to TRBJ1-5; no reliable D call. In germline, CDR1 is LNHDA, CDR2 SQIVND (reference sequence). The CDR3 loop spans 13 amino acids. V dropped 7 bases and J dropped 2 bases, with 9 bases sitting between them. The CDR3, as DNA: TGTGCCAGTACCCCTGGGGGCAATCAGCCCCAGCATTTT. Translated: CASTPGGNQPQHF.

The chain is built from TRBV2 and TRBJ2-5; no clear D. CDR3 length: 14 residues. The germline CDR1 and CDR2 sequences are SNHLY and FYNNEI. V was pared by 4 bases and J by 5 bases, with 14 bases between. The chain's CDR3 is CASSGEQSRETQYF. The CDR3, as DNA: TGTGCCAGCAGTGGGGAACAGTCAAGGGAGACCCAGTACTTC.

V gene TRBV25-1 combines with J gene TRBJ2-2; 8 bases fit TRBD1. Trimming took 5 bases from V and 1 from J; bases not matched to a gene: 6. This CDR3 is built from 16 residues. CDR1 is MGHDK, CDR2 SYGVNS, per germline. The CDR3 is CASSPITGGNTGELFF. CDR3 nucleotides: TGTGCCAGCAGTCCAATAACAGGGGGGAACACCGGGGAGCTGTTTTTT.

This chain links TRBV30 with TRBJ2-1, with 7 bases lining up with TRBD2. Germline loops: CDR1 GTSNPN, CDR2 SVGIG (reference sequence). V dropped 3 bases and J dropped 10; count of bases not matched to a gene: 18. This CDR3 is built from 16 residues. Here the CDR3 reads CAWSQGAGPPSKEQFF. In DNA form, the CDR3 reads TGTGCCTGGAGCCAGGGAGCGGGGCCCCCTTCGAAGGAGCAGTTCTTC.

The chain uses TRBV5-1 and TRBJ2-6; 7 bases fit TRBD1. CDR3 length: 14 amino acids. Germline-derived CDR1 and CDR2 are SGHRS and YFSETQ. With V trimmed by 5 bases and J by 6 bases, 5 bases remained unmatched. The CDR3 DNA sequence: TGCGCCAGCAGTAGAGGGGGCGAGGCCAACGTCCTGACTTTC. Translated: CASSRGGEANVLTF.

The chain links TRBV2 to TRBJ1-6; no definite D call. The germline V gene has CDR1 SNHLY and CDR2 FYNNEI. V was pared by 7 bases and J by 0 bases, with 4 bases between. The CDR3 covers 13 residues. This chain's CDR3 is CASMGSYNSPLHF. Here the CDR3 DNA reads TGTGCCAGCATGGGCTCCTATAATTCACCCCTCCACTTT.

V is TRBV2 and J is TRBJ1-2; D unclear. This CDR3 is 13 amino acids long. Germline CDR1 is SNHLY and CDR2 is FYNNEI. Trimming removed 3 bases from V and 7 bases from J, with 12 bases in between. CDR3 nucleotide sequence: TGTGCCAGCAGTGACCTCGGACTTAGTGGCTACACCTTC. As protein: CASSDLGLSGYTF.

This chain links TRBV14 with TRBJ1-1; D gene unclear. This CDR3 has 18 amino acids. V gave up 4 bases and J gave up 5 bases, with 26 bases separating them. Germline V CDR1 and CDR2: SGHDN, FVKESK. As DNA, the CDR3 is TGTGCCAGCAGCCTGGGTTATGGTAAGGACGAATCTGAAACTGAAGCTTTCTTT. As protein: CASSLGYGKDESETEAFF. The variable domain in full, completed from reference TRBV14 and TRBJ1-1, reads EAGVTQFPSHSVIEKGQTVTLRCDPISGHDNLYWYRRVMGKEIKFLLHFVKESKQDESGMPNNRFLAERTGGTYSTLKVQPAELEDSGVYFCASSLGYGKDESETEAFFGQGTRLTVV.

The V call is TRBV7-8, the J call TRBJ1-5, with D maybe TRBD1 (5 bases). V shed 3 bases and J shed 5 bases, with 11 bases lying between them. Looked up from germline, CDR1 is SGHVS and CDR2 is FQNEAQ. This CDR3 contains 14 residues. CDR3 amino acids: CASSFTDIDQPQHF. The CDR3 nucleotides read TGTGCCAGCAGCTTTACGGACATTGATCAGCCCCAGCATTTT.

The chain couples TRBV6-6 to TRBJ2-7, with 9 positions matching TRBD1. CDR1 is MNHNY, CDR2 SVGAGI, per germline (reference sequence). The CDR3 has 15 residues. V gave up 6 bases and J gave up 9 bases; unmatched junction bases: 15. The CDR3 spells CASRHSDWDRDGQYF. For the CDR3, the DNA is TGTGCCAGCAGACACTCTGACTGGGACAGGGATGGGCAGTACTTC.

The J gene is TRBJ1-1, the V gene TRBV15; D not resolved. The CDR3 sequence is 13 residues long. Germline-derived CDR1 and CDR2 are LNHNV and YYDKDF (reference sequence). V lost 1 base and J lost 6, with 9 bases in between. The CDR3, as DNA: TGTGCCACCAGCAGAGTCAAGGGCTCTGAAGCTTTCTTT. Translated, it gives CATSRVKGSEAFF. Together with reference TRBV15 and TRBJ1-1, the CDR3 gives the full variable domain: DAMVIQNPRYQVTQFGKPVTLSCSQTLNHNVMYWYQQKSSQAPKLLFHYYDKDFNNEADTPDNFQSRRPNTSFCFLDIRSPGLGDTAMYLCATSRVKGSEAFFGQGTRLTVV.

This chain joins TRBV19 and TRBJ1-6, with a weak D call TRBD1 (6 bases). The CDR3 spans 14 residues. V lost 7 bases to trimming and J lost 6 bases, with 13 bases between them. Germline V gives CDR1 LNHDA, CDR2 SQIVND (reference sequence). The CDR3 bases are TGTGCCAGTAAACCGGGCAGGGGTAATTCACCCCTCCACTTT. This gives the protein CASKPGRGNSPLHF.

The chain recombines TRBV5-1 with TRBJ2-3; the D gene is possibly TRBD1 (6 bases). Germline CDR1 SGHRS, CDR2 YFSETQ. The CDR3 has 15 residues. Trimming shortened V by 0 bases and J by 2 bases, and 10 bases separated the two germline ends. The CDR3 protein is CASSLVQGTTDTQYF. CDR3 bases: TGCGCCAGCAGCTTGGTGCAGGGGACCACAGATACGCAGTATTTT.

V and J are TRBV4-2 and TRBJ2-5; 16 bases align to TRBD2. This CDR3 is built from 16 residues. Trimming took 4 bases from V and 7 from J; bases not matched to a gene: 6. CDR1 and CDR2 (germline): LGHNA, YNFKEQ. This chain's CDR3 is CASSPGTSGGAGTQYF. For the CDR3, the DNA is TGTGCCAGCAGCCCCGGGACTAGCGGGGGGGCTGGGACCCAGTACTTC.

The chain links TRBV15 to TRBJ1-5; D ambiguous. This CDR3 region has 14 residues. Germline CDR1 is LNHNV and CDR2 is YYDKDF (reference sequence). V lost 1 base to trimming and J lost 4 bases, with 8 bases between them. The CDR3 DNA reads as TGTGCCACCAGCAGAGCGGGTGTAAATCAGCCCCAGCATTTT. It encodes CATSRAGVNQPQHF.

V gene TRBV6-5 combines with J gene TRBJ2-5; possibly TRBD2 for D (5 bases). In germline, CDR1 is MNHEY, CDR2 SVGAGI. This CDR3 contains 14 residues. V was pared by 5 bases and J by 5 bases, with 15 bases between. CDR3 region: CASSLDYRGETQYF. The CDR3 coding sequence is TGTGCCAGCAGTCTCGATTACCGAGGGGAGACCCAGTACTTC.

This clone was observed a handful of times. The V and J genes are TRBV4-1 and TRBJ2-1; D not certain. The germline V gene has CDR1 MGHRA and CDR2 YSYEKL. With 0 bases removed from V and 4 bases from J, the gap between germline ends came to 13 bases. This CDR3 has 16 residues. The CDR3 region is CASSQEWVRTYNEQFF. CDR3 bases: TGCGCCAGCAGCCAAGAGTGGGTCAGGACGTACAATGAGCAGTTCTTC.

The chain couples TRBV19 to TRBJ2-2; D may be TRBD1 or TRBD2 (5 bases each). From germline, CDR1 is LNHDA and CDR2 SQIVND (reference sequence). The CDR3 runs 13 residues. Trimming removed 5 bases from V and 7 bases from J, with 11 bases in between. In nucleotides, the CDR3 is TGTGCCAGTAGTGGGGGTTGGCACGGGGAGCTGTTTTTT. Its translation: CASSGGWHGELFF.

V usage is TRBV18 and J usage is TRBJ1-3; TRBD1 matches at 12 bases. Germline CDR1 KGHSH, CDR2 LQKENI. Unmatched junction bases numbered 6, after V lost 2 bases and J lost 4 bases. The CDR3 length is 17 residues. CDR3 amino acids: CASSPSGQGARGNTIYF. The CDR3 DNA reads as TGTGCCAGCTCACCATCGGGACAGGGGGCGCGGGGAAACACCATATATTTT.

The chain recombines TRBV14 with TRBJ1-1, with D hard to call. V dropped 7 bases and J dropped 5 bases, with 20 bases sitting between them. This CDR3 comprises 15 residues. CDR1 and CDR2 (germline): SGHDN, FVKESK. This CDR3 reads CASNPISTLGTEAFF. CDR3 coding DNA: TGTGCCAGCAACCCAATTTCCACGCTGGGGACTGAAGCTTTCTTT.

The rearrangement uses TRBV5-6 and TRBJ2-3; possible D gene TRBD1, 6 bases. The length of the CDR3 is 17 residues. V was cut by 0 bases and J by 0 bases, with 14 bases left in between. The germline gives CDR1 SGHDT, CDR2 YYEEEE. The CDR3 reads CASSLAGDPISTDTQYF. Written as DNA, the CDR3 is TGTGCCAGCAGCTTGGCAGGGGACCCCATAAGCACAGATACGCAGTATTTT.